Only one count was recorded for the clone carrying this T cell receptor (beta chain). This entry comes from a study of blood T cell repertoires in COVID-19. For the study at large: The study drew acute and convalescent COVID-19 samples from the United States, Italy and Spain.

Assay: immunoSEQ multiplex PCR; the TCRdb copy retains only in-frame clones and omits some. The sample shows approximately 430,000 clones, 86% of them seen only once. The TCR sequence derives from a woman aged 25-40 years with active or convalescent COVID-19. The material sequenced was peripheral blood.

The CDR3 region is CASSLSSGMNQPQHF. The CDR3 coding sequence is TGTGCCAGCAGTTTATCGTCAGGGATGAATCAGCCCCAGCATTTT. V gene TRBV27 combines with J gene TRBJ1-5; possibly TRBD1 for D (5 bases). Trimming removed 0 bases at V and 4 bases at J, with 10 bases between. The CDR3 length is 15 residues. In germline, CDR1 is MNHEY, CDR2 SMNVEV (reference sequence).